This TCR beta chain appears in the sequencing data of a study of blood T cell repertoires in COVID-19. Study details: Nucleic acid was either cDNA or gDNA, and it came from T cells, B-cell-depleted T cells, or PBMCs.

Clones were sequenced by immunoSEQ multiplex PCR, and TCRdb holds only the in-frame ones, with some missing. The sample includes 120,000 to 150,000 clones, roughly 90% of them seen just once. The CDR3 sequence is 17 residues long. Germline V gene sequence: CDR1 SGHDT, CDR2 YYEEEE. V dropped 4 bases and J dropped 0 bases, with 17 bases sitting between them. Sequencing was performed on peripheral blood. This TCR was sampled from a woman in her fifties or sixties with acute or convalescent COVID-19. This rearrangement joins TRBV5-6 to TRBJ2-1, with D maybe TRBD2 (5 bases). For the CDR3, the DNA is TGTGCCAGCAGCCACAGCTACCGACTAAACTCCTACAATGAGCAGTTCTTC. Amino acids: CASSHSYRLNSYNEQFF.